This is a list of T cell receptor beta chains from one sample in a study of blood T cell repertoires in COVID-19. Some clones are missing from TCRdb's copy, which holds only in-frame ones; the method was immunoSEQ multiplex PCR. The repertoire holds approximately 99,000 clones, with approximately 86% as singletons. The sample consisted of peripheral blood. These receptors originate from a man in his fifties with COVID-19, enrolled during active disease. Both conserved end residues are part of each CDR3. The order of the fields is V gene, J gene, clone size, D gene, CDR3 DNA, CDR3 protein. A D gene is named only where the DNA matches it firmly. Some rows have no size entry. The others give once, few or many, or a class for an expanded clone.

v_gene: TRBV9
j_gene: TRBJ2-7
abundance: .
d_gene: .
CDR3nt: TGTGCCAGCAGCGTAGGTCCAGGGGCCTACGAGCAGTACTTC
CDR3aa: CASSVGPGAYEQYF

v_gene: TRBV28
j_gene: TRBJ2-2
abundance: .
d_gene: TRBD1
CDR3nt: TGTGCCAGCAGTATGGACAGGGTCGACGGGGAGCTGTTTTTT
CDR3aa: CASSMDRVDGELFF

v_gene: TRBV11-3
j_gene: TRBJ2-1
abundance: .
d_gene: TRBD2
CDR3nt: TGTGCCAGCAGCTCGGGACTAGCGATGAGTGAGCAGTTCTTC
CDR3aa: CASSSGLAMSEQFF

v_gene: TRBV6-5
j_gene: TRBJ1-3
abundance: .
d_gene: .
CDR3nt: TGTGCCAGCAACAGGGTCTTCTCTGGAAACACCATATATTTT
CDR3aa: CASNRVFSGNTIYF

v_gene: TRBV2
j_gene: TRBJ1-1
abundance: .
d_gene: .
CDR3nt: TGTGCCAGCAACTGGGGGCAGAACACTGAAGCTTTCTTT
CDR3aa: CASNWGQNTEAFF

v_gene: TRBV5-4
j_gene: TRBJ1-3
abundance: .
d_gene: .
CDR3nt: TGTGCCAGCAGCTTCCGCGGGGACTCTGGAAACACCATATATTTT
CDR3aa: CASSFRGDSGNTIYF

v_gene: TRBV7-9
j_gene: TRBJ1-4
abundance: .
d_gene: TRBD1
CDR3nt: TGTGCCAGCAGCTTAGCGCGGGACAGGGGCGAAAAACTGTTTTTT
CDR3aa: CASSLARDRGEKLFF

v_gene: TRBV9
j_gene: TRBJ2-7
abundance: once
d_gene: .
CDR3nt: TGTGCCAGCAGCGTAGGACAGGCCCCCTACGAGCAGTACTTC
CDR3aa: CASSVGQAPYEQYF

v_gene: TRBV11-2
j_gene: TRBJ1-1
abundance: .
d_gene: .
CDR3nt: TGTGCCAGCAGCTTACCAGGGGTGGGCACTGAAGCTTTCTTT
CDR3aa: CASSLPGVGTEAFF

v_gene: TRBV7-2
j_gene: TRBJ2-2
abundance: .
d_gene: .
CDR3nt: TGTGCCAGCAGCGGCCGACTTTACGGGGAGCTGTTTTTT
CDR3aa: CASSGRLYGELFF

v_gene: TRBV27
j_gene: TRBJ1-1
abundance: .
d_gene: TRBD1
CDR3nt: TGTGCCAGCAGTTTATGGCGCAGGGGCCAGGGGGCTGAAGCTTTCTTT
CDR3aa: CASSLWRRGQGAEAFF

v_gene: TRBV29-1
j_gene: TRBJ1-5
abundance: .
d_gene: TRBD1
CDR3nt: TGCAGCGCGACAGGGGGCCAAGGTCAGCCCCAGCATTTT
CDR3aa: CSATGGQGQPQHF

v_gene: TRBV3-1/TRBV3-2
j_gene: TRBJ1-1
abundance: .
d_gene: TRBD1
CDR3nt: TGTGCCAGCAGCCCCTTAACGCCTCAACACAGGGGCCACTTGAGGTTCTTT
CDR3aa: CASSPLTPQHRGHLRFF

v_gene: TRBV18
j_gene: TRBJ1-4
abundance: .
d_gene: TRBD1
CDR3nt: TGTGCCAGCTCACCCAACAGGGGTAATGAAAAACTGTTTTTT
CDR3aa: CASSPNRGNEKLFF

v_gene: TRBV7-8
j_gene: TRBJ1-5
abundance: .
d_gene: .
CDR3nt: TGTGCCAGCAGCTTCCGGGGGGGGGATCCTTACGGCCAGCCCCAGCATTTT
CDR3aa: CASSFRGGDPYGQPQHF

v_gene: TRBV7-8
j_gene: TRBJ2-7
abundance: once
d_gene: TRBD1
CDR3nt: TGTGCCAGCAGCCCGGGGACAGGGGGTACCTACGAGCAGTACTTC
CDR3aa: CASSPGTGGTYEQYF

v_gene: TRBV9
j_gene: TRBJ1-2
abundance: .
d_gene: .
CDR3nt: TGTGCCAGCAGCGCTAGCCGCCATTGGGTTCCGGGAGGCTACACCTTC
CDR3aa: CASSASRHWVPGGYTF

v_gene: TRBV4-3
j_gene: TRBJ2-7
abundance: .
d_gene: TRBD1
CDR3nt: TGCGCCAGCAGCCTCGGACAGGCCGACTCCTACGAGCAGTACTTC
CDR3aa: CASSLGQADSYEQYF

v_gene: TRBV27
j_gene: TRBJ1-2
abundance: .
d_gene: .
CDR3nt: TGTGCCAGCAGTCCTCGGGGTCAAGGCTACACCTTC
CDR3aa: CASSPRGQGYTF

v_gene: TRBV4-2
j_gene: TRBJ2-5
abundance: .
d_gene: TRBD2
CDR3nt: TGTGCCAGCAGCCAAGTTGGTCCTAGGACTAGCGGGGGCCGGTACCAAGAGACCCAGTACTTC
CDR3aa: CASSQVGPRTSGGRYQETQYF

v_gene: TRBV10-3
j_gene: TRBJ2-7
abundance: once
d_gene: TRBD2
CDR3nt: TGTGCCATCAGTGATTATGGGACTAGCCCGAACTACGAGCAGTACTTC
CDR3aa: CAISDYGTSPNYEQYF

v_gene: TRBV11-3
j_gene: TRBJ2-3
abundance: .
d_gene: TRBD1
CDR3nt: TGTGCCAGCAGCTCGGACAGGGTTAGGGACACAGATACGCAGTATTTT
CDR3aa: CASSSDRVRDTDTQYF

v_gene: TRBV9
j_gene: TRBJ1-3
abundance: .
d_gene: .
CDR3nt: TGTGCCAGCAGCGTAGGGGGCAGAAACACCATATATTTT
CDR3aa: CASSVGGRNTIYF

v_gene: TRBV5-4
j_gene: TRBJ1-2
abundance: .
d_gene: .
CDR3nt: TGTGCCAGCAGCTCCCAGGGAAGGGGCTACACCTTC
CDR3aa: CASSSQGRGYTF

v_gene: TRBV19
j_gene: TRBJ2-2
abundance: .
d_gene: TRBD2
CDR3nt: TGTGCCAGTAGTATGAGCGGGGGGTCCACCGGGGAGCTGTTTTTT
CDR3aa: CASSMSGGSTGELFF

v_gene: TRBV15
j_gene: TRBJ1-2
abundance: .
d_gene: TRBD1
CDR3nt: TGTGCCACCAGCAGAGGGGACAGGATTAACTATGGCTACACCTTC
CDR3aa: CATSRGDRINYGYTF

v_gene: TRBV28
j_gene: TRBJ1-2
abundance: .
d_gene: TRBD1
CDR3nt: TGTGCCAGCAGTCCGTTGGGACAGGTCTATGGCTACACCTTC
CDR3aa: CASSPLGQVYGYTF

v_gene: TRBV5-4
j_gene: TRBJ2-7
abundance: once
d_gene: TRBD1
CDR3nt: TGTGCCAGCAGCTTGCCAGGACAGGGGGCATTTCACGAGCAGTACTTC
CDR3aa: CASSLPGQGAFHEQYF

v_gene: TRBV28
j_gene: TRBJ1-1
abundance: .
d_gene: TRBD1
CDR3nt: TGTGCCAGCAGTTTATGGGCAGGGGGGAACACTGAAGCTTTCTTT
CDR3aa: CASSLWAGGNTEAFF

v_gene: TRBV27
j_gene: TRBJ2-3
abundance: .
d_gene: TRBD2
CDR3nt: TGTGCCAGCAGTTTATCGTTTAGCGGGGGGTGGGCAGATACGCAGTATTTT
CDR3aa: CASSLSFSGGWADTQYF

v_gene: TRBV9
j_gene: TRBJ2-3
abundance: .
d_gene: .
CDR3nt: TGTGCCAGCAGCGTAGGGACTTTCCTTCGGGATACGCAGTATTTT
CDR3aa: CASSVGTFLRDTQYF

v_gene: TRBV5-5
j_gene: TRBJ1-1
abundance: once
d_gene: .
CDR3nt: TGTGCCAGCAGTCCGGTCGGATGGGAGTGGAACACTGAAGCTTTCTTT
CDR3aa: CASSPVGWEWNTEAFF

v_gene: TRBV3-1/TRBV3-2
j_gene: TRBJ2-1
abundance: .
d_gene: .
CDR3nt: TGTGCCAGCAGCCGTAGGAGCTCCTACAATGAGCAGTTCTTC
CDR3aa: CASSRRSSYNEQFF

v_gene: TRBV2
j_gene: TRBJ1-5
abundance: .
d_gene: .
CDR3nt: TGTGCCAGCAGTGAAGCTAGGGGGACGGGCAATCAGCCCCAGCATTTT
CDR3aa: CASSEARGTGNQPQHF

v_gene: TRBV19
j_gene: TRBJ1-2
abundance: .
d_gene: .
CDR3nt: TGTGCCAGTAGTATTAGTTCAGGAGGAAACTATGGCTACACCTTC
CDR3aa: CASSISSGGNYGYTF

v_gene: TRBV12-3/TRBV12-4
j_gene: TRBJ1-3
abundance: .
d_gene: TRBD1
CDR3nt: TGTGCCAGCAGCCAGGGGGCTGGAAACACCATATATTTT
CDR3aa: CASSQGAGNTIYF

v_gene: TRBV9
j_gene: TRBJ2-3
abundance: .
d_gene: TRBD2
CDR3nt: TGTGCCAGCAGCGTAAGTAGTGGCGGGGGATTCACAGATACGCAGTATTTT
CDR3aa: CASSVSSGGGFTDTQYF

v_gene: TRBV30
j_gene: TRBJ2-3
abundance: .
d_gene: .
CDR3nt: TGTGCCTGGAGCCAGGGTTCCACAGATACGCAGTATTTT
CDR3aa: CAWSQGSTDTQYF

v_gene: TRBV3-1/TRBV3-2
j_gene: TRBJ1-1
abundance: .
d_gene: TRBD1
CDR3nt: TGTGCCAGCAGCCAACAGGGGGGTAGCACTGAAGCTTTCTTT
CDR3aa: CASSQQGGSTEAFF

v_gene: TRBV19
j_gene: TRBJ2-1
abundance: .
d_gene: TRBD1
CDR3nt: TGTGCCAGTGGTTCAGGGGGCGTTTACAATGAGCAGTTCTTC
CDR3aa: CASGSGGVYNEQFF

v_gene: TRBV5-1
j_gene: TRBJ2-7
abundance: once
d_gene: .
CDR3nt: TGCGCCAGCAGCTTACGGCAGGGGCCCACCTACGAGCAGTACTTC
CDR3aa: CASSLRQGPTYEQYF

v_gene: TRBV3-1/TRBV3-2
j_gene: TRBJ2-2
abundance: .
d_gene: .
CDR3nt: TGTGCCAGCAGCCGAGGATGGCAGGGAACGAACACCGGGGAGCTGTTTTTT
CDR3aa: CASSRGWQGTNTGELFF

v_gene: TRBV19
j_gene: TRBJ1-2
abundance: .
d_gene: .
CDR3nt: TGTGCCAGTTGCCCAGGTGGCGGGGTTTACTATGGCTACACCTTC
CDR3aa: CASCPGGGVYYGYTF

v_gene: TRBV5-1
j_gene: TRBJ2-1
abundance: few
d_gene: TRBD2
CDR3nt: TGCGCCAGCAGAGCGGGGGACCGTCTCAATGAGCAGTTCTTC
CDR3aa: CASRAGDRLNEQFF

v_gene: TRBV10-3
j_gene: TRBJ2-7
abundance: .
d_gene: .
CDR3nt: TGTGCCATCAGTGGGACACCCTACGAGCAGTACTTC
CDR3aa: CAISGTPYEQYF

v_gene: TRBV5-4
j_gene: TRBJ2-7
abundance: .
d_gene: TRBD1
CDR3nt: TGTGCCAGCAGCTTGGGGGGACAGGGGCACCTCTACGAGCAGTACTTC
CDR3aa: CASSLGGQGHLYEQYF